A selection of T cell receptor beta chains follows, all from one sample in a study of cytomegalovirus exposure and HLA in healthy donors. Clones were sequenced by immunoSEQ multiplex PCR, and TCRdb holds only the in-frame ones, with some missing. The sample yields fewer than 150,000 clones, 60% to 85% seen once. Sample: PBMCs. These receptors all come from a woman aged 35 to 49 in good health and CMV-seropositive. The CDR3 runs from the conserved cysteine through the conserved F or W. The D gene is left open where the match is weak. Expanded clones get a size class; other rows say once, few or many, or leave the size out.

CDR3aa: CASSQDSYEQYF
CDR3nt: TGTGCCAGCAGCCAAGACAGTTACGAGCAGTACTTC
v_gene: TRBV4-2
abundance: -
j_gene: TRBJ2-7
d_gene: -

CDR3aa: CSVENSGRKAFGETQYF
CDR3nt: TGCAGCGTTGAGAATAGCGGGAGGAAGGCGTTTGGGGAGACCCAGTACTTC
v_gene: TRBV29-1
abundance: -
j_gene: TRBJ2-5
d_gene: TRBD2

CDR3aa: CASSEDWTGISYNEQFF
CDR3nt: TGTGCCAGCAGTGAAGACTGGACAGGGATCTCCTACAATGAGCAGTTCTTC
v_gene: TRBV6-1
abundance: once
j_gene: TRBJ2-1
d_gene: TRBD1

CDR3aa: CASSVVTGALNYGYTF
CDR3nt: TGTGCCAGCAGCGTAGTTACAGGGGCCCTAAACTATGGCTACACCTTC
v_gene: TRBV9
abundance: -
j_gene: TRBJ1-2
d_gene: TRBD1

CDR3aa: CASSLATGSGNTIYF
CDR3nt: TGTGCCAGCAGCTTAGCGACAGGGTCTGGAAACACCATATATTTT
v_gene: TRBV7-6
abundance: once
j_gene: TRBJ1-3
d_gene: TRBD1

CDR3aa: CASSRLRNEKLFF
CDR3nt: TGTGCCAGTTCCCGACTCAGAAATGAAAAACTGTTTTTT
v_gene: TRBV19
abundance: -
j_gene: TRBJ1-4
d_gene: -

CDR3aa: CASSQETGVGYGYTF
CDR3nt: TGTGCCAGCAGCCAAGAGACAGGGGTTGGCTATGGCTACACCTTC
v_gene: TRBV4-2
abundance: once
j_gene: TRBJ1-2
d_gene: TRBD1

CDR3aa: CASSQDRGLGANVLTF
CDR3nt: TGCGCCAGCAGCCAAGACAGGGGGCTCGGGGCCAACGTCCTGACTTTC
v_gene: TRBV4-1
abundance: -
j_gene: TRBJ2-6
d_gene: TRBD1

CDR3aa: CASSQYGGYEQYF
CDR3nt: TGCGCCAGCAGCCAATACGGCGGCTACGAGCAGTACTTC
v_gene: TRBV4-3
abundance: once
j_gene: TRBJ2-7
d_gene: -

CDR3aa: CASSVASGGANNEQFF
CDR3nt: TGTGCCAGCAGCGTAGCTAGCGGGGGGGCAAACAATGAGCAGTTCTTC
v_gene: TRBV9
abundance: -
j_gene: TRBJ2-1
d_gene: TRBD2

CDR3aa: CASSLGTTTYNEQFF
CDR3nt: TGTGCCAGCAGCTTGGGGACTACTACCTACAATGAGCAGTTCTTC
v_gene: TRBV7-2
abundance: -
j_gene: TRBJ2-1
d_gene: TRBD2

CDR3aa: CASSAQVAGSDTQYF
CDR3nt: TGTGCCAGCAGCGCCCAGGTAGCGGGGTCAGATACGCAGTATTTT
v_gene: TRBV9
abundance: -
j_gene: TRBJ2-3
d_gene: TRBD2

CDR3aa: CASSLDRANEKLFF
CDR3nt: TGTGCCAGCAGCCTGGACAGGGCGAACGAAAAACTGTTTTTT
v_gene: TRBV5-4
abundance: -
j_gene: TRBJ1-4
d_gene: TRBD1

CDR3aa: CSAGRAQTQYF
CDR3nt: TGCAGTGCCGGGAGGGCGCAGACCCAGTACTTC
v_gene: TRBV20-1
abundance: -
j_gene: TRBJ2-5
d_gene: TRBD2

CDR3aa: CASSESGSSIDEQFF
CDR3nt: TGTGCCAGCAGTGAGAGCGGGAGTAGTATTGATGAGCAGTTCTTC
v_gene: TRBV6-4
abundance: -
j_gene: TRBJ2-1
d_gene: TRBD2

CDR3aa: CASSVETSSEQFF
CDR3nt: TGTGCCAGCAGTGTGGAGACTAGCAGTGAGCAGTTCTTC
v_gene: TRBV2
abundance: -
j_gene: TRBJ2-1
d_gene: TRBD2

CDR3aa: CASSLGSGRGETQYF
CDR3nt: TGTGCCAGCAGCTTAGGTAGCGGGAGAGGCGAGACCCAGTACTTC
v_gene: TRBV7-9
abundance: -
j_gene: TRBJ2-5
d_gene: TRBD2

CDR3aa: CASSLTLLAEQETQYF
CDR3nt: TGTGCCAGCAGCTTAACACTACTAGCGGAACAAGAGACCCAGTACTTC
v_gene: TRBV7-3
abundance: -
j_gene: TRBJ2-5
d_gene: TRBD2

CDR3aa: CASSISRGLNQPQHF
CDR3nt: TGTGCCAGTAGTATATCCCGAGGGCTCAATCAGCCCCAGCATTTT
v_gene: TRBV19
abundance: -
j_gene: TRBJ1-5
d_gene: -

CDR3aa: CASSISGTGPSAF
CDR3nt: TGTGCCAGCAGCATTTCCGGGACAGGCCCCTCGGCCTTC
v_gene: TRBV7-9
abundance: few
j_gene: TRBJ1-2
d_gene: TRBD1

CDR3aa: CASRYRDNQPQHF
CDR3nt: TGTGCCAGCAGATACAGGGACAATCAGCCCCAGCATTTT
v_gene: TRBV27
abundance: -
j_gene: TRBJ1-5
d_gene: -

CDR3aa: CASSPSRGDTDTQYF
CDR3nt: TGTGCCAGCTCACCATCCCGGGGGGACACAGATACGCAGTATTTT
v_gene: TRBV18
abundance: -
j_gene: TRBJ2-3
d_gene: TRBD2

CDR3aa: CASSQQGGEQYF
CDR3nt: TGTGCCAGCAGCCAACAGGGCGGCGAGCAGTACTTC
v_gene: TRBV16
abundance: -
j_gene: TRBJ2-7
d_gene: -

CDR3aa: CASSLGAGSTF
CDR3nt: TGTGCCAGCAGCTTGGGTGCAGGGTCCACCTTC
v_gene: TRBV5-6
abundance: few
j_gene: TRBJ1-2
d_gene: -

CDR3aa: CASIKTGMTETQYF
CDR3nt: TGTGCCAGCATCAAGACAGGGATGACGGAGACCCAGTACTTC
v_gene: TRBV5-6
abundance: -
j_gene: TRBJ2-5
d_gene: TRBD1

CDR3aa: CASSLVPGRGEKLFF
CDR3nt: TGTGCCAGCAGCTTAGTGCCGGGCAGGGGAGAAAAACTGTTTTTT
v_gene: TRBV7-9
abundance: -
j_gene: TRBJ1-4
d_gene: -

CDR3aa: CASSLGGGYGYTF
CDR3nt: TGCGCCAGCAGCCTGGGGGGAGGATACGGCTACACCTTC
v_gene: TRBV5-1
abundance: -
j_gene: TRBJ1-2
d_gene: -

CDR3aa: CASSVEPGVETEAFF
CDR3nt: TGTGCCAGCAGCGTAGAGCCAGGGGTAGAGACTGAAGCTTTCTTT
v_gene: TRBV9
abundance: -
j_gene: TRBJ1-1
d_gene: -

CDR3aa: CAIRGTENEKLFF
CDR3nt: TGTGCCATCAGAGGGACAGAAAATGAAAAACTGTTTTTT
v_gene: TRBV10-3
abundance: -
j_gene: TRBJ1-4
d_gene: TRBD1

CDR3aa: CASSPPASSGYYEQYF
CDR3nt: TGCGCCAGCAGCCCCCCTGCGTCTAGCGGGTACTACGAGCAGTACTTC
v_gene: TRBV4-1
abundance: -
j_gene: TRBJ2-7
d_gene: TRBD2

CDR3aa: CASGGTSGGREYF
CDR3nt: TGTGCCAGCGGGGGGACTAGCGGGGGTCGAGAGTATTTT
v_gene: TRBV2
abundance: few
j_gene: TRBJ2-3
d_gene: TRBD2